Below are 2 T cell receptor beta chains sequenced from a single sample in a study of cytomegalovirus exposure and HLA in healthy donors. This PCR relied on a set of 60 Vbeta primers and 13 Jbeta primers. Sequencing was performed with immunoSEQ multiplex PCR; in TCRdb, only in-frame clones are kept and a portion is missing. The sample carries 120,000 or so clones, around three quarters recorded once. The sample was PBMCs. These receptors originate from a woman aged 40 to 49 in good health and CMV-seropositive.

In its sample, this clone was seen a few times. The chain carries TRBV7-2 and TRBJ1-5; D is perhaps TRBD1 (6 bases). The CDR3 covers 14 residues. V was shortened by 1 base and J by 3 bases, with 7 bases between the two germline ends. Germline CDR1 and CDR2: SGHTA and FQGNSA. The CDR3 nucleotides read TGTGCCAGCAGCTTAGGGACAGCCAATCAGCCCCAGCATTTT. Translated: CASSLGTANQPQHF.

This clone is medium-sized (0.01 to 0.1%) in the sample. The V call is TRBV19, the J call TRBJ1-1; the D is unclear. This CDR3 comprises 14 residues. Deletions cut 4 bases from V and 1 base from J, with 10 bases between. Germline V gene data show CDR1 as LNHDA and CDR2 as SQIVND (reference sequence). Written as DNA, the CDR3 is TGTGCCAGTAGTAACTCTGGCGGGAACACTGAAGCTTTCTTT. Residues: CASSNSGGNTEAFF.